This T cell receptor beta chain was captured in a study of cytomegalovirus exposure and HLA in healthy donors. The study ran its PCR with 60 Vbeta and 13 Jbeta primers. Clones were sequenced by immunoSEQ multiplex PCR, and TCRdb holds only the in-frame ones, with some missing. The sample lists about 170,000 clones, around 68% occurring once. Germline V CDR1 and CDR2: MNHEY, SMNVEV (reference sequence). V lost 11 bases and J 2 bases, leaving 12 bases between the germline ends. CDR3 length: 12 amino acids. The receptor was isolated from a middle-aged man in good health and CMV-seronegative. The chain is built from TRBV27 and TRBJ2-5, with a weak D call TRBD1 (6 bases). What was sequenced was PBMCs. CDR3 bases: TGTGCCGTCGGACAGTCTCAAGAGACCCAGTACTTC. Translating gives CAVGQSQETQYF.